This entry lists 14 T cell receptor beta chains sequenced from one sample in a study of shared clonotypes between healthy human individuals. This table comes from immunoSEQ multiplex PCR, and its TCRdb copy is limited to in-frame clones, with some not included. The sample includes over a million clones, approximately 96% of them seen just once. Specimen: naive CD4+ T cells sorted from blood. Regarding subset: CD45RA+ positively selected. These receptor sequences come from a man aged 25-45 years in good health.

V gene TRBV9 combines with J gene TRBJ2-7; 15 bases align to TRBD2. There are 16 residues in the CDR3. Germline V gene lookup returns CDR1 SGDLS and CDR2 YYNGEE. Trimming removed 3 bases from V and 5 bases from J; junction bases left unmatched: 6. The CDR3 region has the DNA TGTGCCAGCAGCGGCGGGACTAGCGGGAGGAGACACGAGCAGTACTTC. This translates into CASSGGTSGRRHEQYF. The whole variable domain, filled in from reference TRBV9 and TRBJ2-7, reads DSGVTQTPKHLITATGQRVTLRCSPRSGDLSVYWYQQSLDQGLQFLIQYYNGEERAKGNILERFSAQQFPDLHSELNLSSLELGDSALYFCASSGGTSGRRHEQYFGPGTRLTVT.

The chain carries TRBV7-3 and TRBJ2-5, with 7 bases fitting TRBD1. V lost 5 bases to trimming and J lost 4 bases; unmatched junction nucleotides: 4. This CDR3 is built from 13 residues. CDR1 and CDR2 from the germline V gene are SGHTA and FQGTGA. The CDR3 nucleotides read TGTGCCAGCAGCCCCTACAGGGGAGAGACCCAGTACTTC. This sequence encodes CASSPYRGETQYF.

The J gene is TRBJ2-1, the V gene TRBV2, with 9 bases fitting TRBD1. This CDR3 contains 15 residues. Germline V gene sequence: CDR1 SNHLY, CDR2 FYNNEI. J gave up 0 bases and V 8 bases, and 5 bases lay outside the gene matches. CDR3 sequence reads: CASYRGQGSYNEQFF. CDR3 nucleotide sequence: TGTGCCAGCTACAGGGGGCAGGGCTCCTACAATGAGCAGTTCTTC.

The rearrangement links TRBV7-2 to TRBJ2-5; TRBD1 is a possible D gene (6 bases). The CDR3 has 16 residues. V was trimmed by 1 base and J by 2 bases, leaving 14 bases between them. CDR1 SGHTA and CDR2 FQGNSA come from the germline V gene. CDR3 sequence: CASSLGLGRGQETQYF. CDR3 in DNA: TGTGCCAGCAGCTTAGGATTGGGCAGGGGACAAGAGACCCAGTACTTC.

The chain links TRBV6-1 to TRBJ1-1, with D unresolved. CDR1 is MNHNS and CDR2 is SASEGT in the germline V gene. The V gene lost 6 bases and the J gene lost 5 bases, with 19 bases spanning the gap. The CDR3 runs 15 residues. CDR3: CASSPGYSRGTEAFF. The CDR3 nucleotides read TGTGCCAGCAGCCCCGGGTACTCCCGAGGGACTGAAGCTTTCTTT.

The chain employs TRBV10-3 and TRBJ2-2; a weak D match, TRBD2 (5 bases). The ends were cut back, 0 bases at V and 10 bases at J, with 12 bases in the middle. The CDR3 has 14 residues. Germline assignment: CDR1 ENHRY and CDR2 SYGVKD. CDR3 sequence reads: CAISESPGREELFF. The DNA of the CDR3 is TGTGCCATCAGTGAGTCCCCGGGAAGAGAGGAGCTGTTTTTT.

CDR3 in amino acids: CSVAVAGSYNEQFF. CDR3 nucleotides: TGCAGCGTCGCCGTTGCCGGTTCCTACAATGAGCAGTTCTTC. The rearrangement joins TRBV29-1 to TRBJ2-1; D uncertain. From germline, CDR1 is SQVTM and CDR2 ANQGSEA. The CDR3 is made up of 14 amino acids. With 6 bases removed from V and 1 base from J, the gap between germline ends came to 13 bases.

The CDR3 protein is CASNWRGVQPQHF. The CDR3 region has the DNA TGTGCCAGCAACTGGAGGGGTGTACAGCCCCAGCATTTT. V and J are TRBV28 and TRBJ1-5; weak D call: TRBD1 (5 bases). The CDR3 runs to 13 residues. V was shortened by 7 bases and J by 7 bases, with 14 bases between the two germline ends. From germline, CDR1 is MDHEN and CDR2 SYDVKM.

The chain combines TRBV5-1 with TRBJ2-2, with D possibly being TRBD1 (5 bases). CDR3 size: 15 residues. V was clipped by 5 bases and J by 1 base, with 12 bases between them. Germline V gives CDR1 SGHRS, CDR2 YFSETQ. CDR3 sequence reads: CASSWAGMNTGELFF. For the CDR3, the DNA is TGCGCCAGCAGTTGGGCAGGGATGAACACCGGGGAGCTGTTTTTT.

This sequence joins TRBV28 and TRBJ2-7; 8 bases map to TRBD2. Germline V gives CDR1 MDHEN, CDR2 SYDVKM. V lost 3 bases and J lost 2; bases outside the gene matches: 9. The CDR3 is 16 residues long. CDR3 in DNA: TGTGCCAGCAGTTTTTCTACGGGAGGGGCCACCTACGAGCAGTACTTC. Protein: CASSFSTGGATYEQYF.

The chain employs TRBV7-3 and TRBJ2-1; TRBD2 matches 11 bases. CDR3 length: 15 residues. The J segment lost 9 bases and the V segment lost 5 bases, leaving 9 bases of the junction unmatched. CDR1 is SGHTA and CDR2 is FQGTGA in the germline V gene. In DNA form, the CDR3 reads TGTGCCAGCAGCATTACTAGCGGGAGTAGCTTTGAGCAGTTCTTC. It specifies CASSITSGSSFEQFF.

The rearrangement joins TRBV27 to TRBJ1-4, with D maybe TRBD1 (6 bases). Trimming took 7 bases from V and 10 from J, leaving 16 bases between them. Germline values: CDR1 MNHEY, CDR2 SMNVEV (reference sequence). This CDR3 is built from 13 residues. For the CDR3, the DNA is TGTGCCAGCACTAAGAGGGGGGTCGGAAAACTGTTTTTT. Encoded protein: CASTKRGVGKLFF.

CDR3 in DNA: TGTGCCAGCAGTGACTCGAGGACCGGGAATAGAAATGAGCAGTTCTTC. It encodes CASSDSRTGNRNEQFF. The gene calls are TRBV6-4 and TRBJ2-1; maybe TRBD2 (5 bases). The CDR3 covers 16 residues. Deletions cut 0 bases from V and 7 bases from J, with 16 bases between. CDR1 is MRHNA and CDR2 is SNTAGT in the germline V gene.

The chain employs TRBV5-1 and TRBJ2-1, with D perhaps matching TRBD1 (6 bases). Trimming left V 0 bases short and J 9 bases short, with 16 bases between. The germline V gene encodes CDR1 SGHRS and CDR2 YFSETQ. This CDR3 comprises 15 residues. The CDR3 here is CASSLDRARSGEQFF. CDR3 in DNA: TGCGCCAGCAGCTTGGACAGGGCGAGGTCTGGTGAGCAGTTCTTC.